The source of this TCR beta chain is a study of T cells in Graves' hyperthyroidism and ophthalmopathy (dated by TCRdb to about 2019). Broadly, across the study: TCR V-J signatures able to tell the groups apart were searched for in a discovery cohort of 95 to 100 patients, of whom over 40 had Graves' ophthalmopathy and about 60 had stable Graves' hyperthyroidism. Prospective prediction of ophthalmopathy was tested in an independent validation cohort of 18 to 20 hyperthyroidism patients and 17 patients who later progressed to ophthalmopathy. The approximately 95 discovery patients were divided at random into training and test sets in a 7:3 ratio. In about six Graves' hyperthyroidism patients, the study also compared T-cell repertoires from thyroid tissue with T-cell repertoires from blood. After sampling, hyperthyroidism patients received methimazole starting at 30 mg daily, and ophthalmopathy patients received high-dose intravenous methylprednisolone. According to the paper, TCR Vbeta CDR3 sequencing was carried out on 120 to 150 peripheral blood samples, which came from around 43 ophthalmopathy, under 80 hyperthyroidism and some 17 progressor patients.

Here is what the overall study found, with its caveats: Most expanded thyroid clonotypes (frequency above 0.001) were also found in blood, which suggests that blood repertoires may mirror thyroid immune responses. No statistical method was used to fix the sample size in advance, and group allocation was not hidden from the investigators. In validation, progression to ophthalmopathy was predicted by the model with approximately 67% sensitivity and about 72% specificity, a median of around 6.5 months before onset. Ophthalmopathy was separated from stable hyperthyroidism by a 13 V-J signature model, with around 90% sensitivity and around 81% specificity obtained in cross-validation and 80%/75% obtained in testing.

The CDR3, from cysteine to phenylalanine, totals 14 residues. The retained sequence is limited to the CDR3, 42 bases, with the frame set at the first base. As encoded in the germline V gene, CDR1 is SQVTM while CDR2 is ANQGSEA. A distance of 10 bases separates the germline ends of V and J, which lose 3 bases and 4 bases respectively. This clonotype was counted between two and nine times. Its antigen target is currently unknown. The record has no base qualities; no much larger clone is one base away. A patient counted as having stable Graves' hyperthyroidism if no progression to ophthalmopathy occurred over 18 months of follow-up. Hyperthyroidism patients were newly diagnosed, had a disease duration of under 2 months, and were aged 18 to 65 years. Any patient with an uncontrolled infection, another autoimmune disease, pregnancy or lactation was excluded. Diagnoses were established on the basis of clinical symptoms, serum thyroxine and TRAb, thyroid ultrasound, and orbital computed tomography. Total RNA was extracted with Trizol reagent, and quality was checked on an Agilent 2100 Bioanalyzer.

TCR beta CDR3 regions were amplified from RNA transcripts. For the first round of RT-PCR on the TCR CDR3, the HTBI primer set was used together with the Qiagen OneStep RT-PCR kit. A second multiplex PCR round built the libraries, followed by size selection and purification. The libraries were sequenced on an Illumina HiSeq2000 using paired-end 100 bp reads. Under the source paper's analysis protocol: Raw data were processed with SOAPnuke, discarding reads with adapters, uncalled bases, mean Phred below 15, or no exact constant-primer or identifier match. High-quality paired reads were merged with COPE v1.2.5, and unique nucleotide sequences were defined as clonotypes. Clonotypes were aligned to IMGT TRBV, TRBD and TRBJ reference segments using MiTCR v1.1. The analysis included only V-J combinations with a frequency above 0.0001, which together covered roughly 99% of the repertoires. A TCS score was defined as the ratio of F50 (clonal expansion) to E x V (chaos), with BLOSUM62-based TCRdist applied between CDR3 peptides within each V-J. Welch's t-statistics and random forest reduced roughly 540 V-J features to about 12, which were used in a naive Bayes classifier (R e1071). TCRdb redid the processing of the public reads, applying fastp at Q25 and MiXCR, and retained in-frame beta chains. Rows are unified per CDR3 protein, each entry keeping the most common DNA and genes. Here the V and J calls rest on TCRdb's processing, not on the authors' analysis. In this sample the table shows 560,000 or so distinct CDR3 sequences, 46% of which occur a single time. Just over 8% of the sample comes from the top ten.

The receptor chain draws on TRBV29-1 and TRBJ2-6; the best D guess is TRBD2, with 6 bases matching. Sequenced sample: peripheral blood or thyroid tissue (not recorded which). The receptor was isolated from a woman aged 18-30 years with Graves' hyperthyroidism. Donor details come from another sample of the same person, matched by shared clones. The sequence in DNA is TGCAGCGTTGACGAGGGGAGGGGGGCCAACGTCCTGACTTTC. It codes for CSVDEGRGANVLTF.